Each of the 15 T cell receptor beta chains below was sequenced from the same sample in a study of blood T cell repertoires in COVID-19. Generated by immunoSEQ multiplex PCR, the TCRdb table keeps only in-frame clones and is missing some. The sample has about 41,000 clones, roughly 89% seen once. The sample taken for sequencing was peripheral blood. The receptors were gathered from a middle-aged man with COVID-19, enrolled during active disease.

The chain links TRBV11-2 to TRBJ2-3; TRBD1 might be the D (6 bases). Per the germline V gene, CDR1 is SGHAT and CDR2 is FQNNGV. Trimming removed 3 bases from V and 6 bases from J, with 13 bases in between. CDR3 length: 14 amino acids. CDR3 in DNA: TGTGCCAGCAGCTTGGACAGTCCACAGGATACGCAGTATTTT. Translation gives CASSLDSPQDTQYF.

CDR3 DNA sequence: TGTGCCAGCAGTTTCGCAGGGGGCGAACTGGAGACCCAGTACTTC. Translating it yields CASSFAGGELETQYF. J is TRBJ2-5 and V is TRBV11-3; 8 nucleotides match TRBD1. CDR3 size: 15 residues. Germline loops: CDR1 SGHNT, CDR2 YENEEA. V was clipped by 6 bases and J by 5 bases; unmatched bases: 11. Supplemented by reference TRBV11-3 and TRBJ2-5, the full variable domain reads EAGVVQSPRYKIIEKKQPVAFWCNPISGHNTLYWYLQNLGQGPELLIRYENEEAVDDSQLPKDRFSAERLKGVDSTLKIQPAELGDSAVYLCASSFAGGELETQYFGPGTRLLVL.

J is TRBJ1-1 and V is TRBV29-1; 7 bases fit TRBD1. The CDR3 spans 13 residues. V lost 5 bases to trimming and J lost 2 bases; unmatched junction nucleotides: 5. Germline assignment: CDR1 SQVTM and CDR2 ANQGSEA. CDR3 sequence (DNA): TGCAGCGTTCCGGGACAGACCAACACTGAAGCTTTCTTT. This gives the protein CSVPGQTNTEAFF.

This clone was seen a handful of times. The gene calls are TRBV7-6 and TRBJ1-6; maybe TRBD1 (6 bases). Trimming pared 5 bases from V and 5 bases from J, leaving 13 bases between. Germline V gives CDR1 SGHVS, CDR2 FNYEAQ. CDR3 length: 15 amino acids. For the CDR3, the DNA is TGTGCCAGCAGCCAACGGACAGTCGATAATTCACCCCTCCACTTT. As protein: CASSQRTVDNSPLHF.

The rearrangement joins TRBV20-1 to TRBJ1-2; maybe TRBD1 (5 bases). V was pared by 5 bases and J by 6 bases, with 7 bases between. The CDR3 runs to 10 residues. Germline CDR1 and CDR2: DFQATT and SNEGSKA (reference sequence). CDR3 DNA sequence: TGCAGTGCTTCCAGGGATGGCTACACCTTC. Its translation is CSASRDGYTF.

The chain joins TRBV27 to TRBJ1-1; 9 bases are shared with TRBD1. Germline lookup yields CDR1 MNHEY and CDR2 SMNVEV (reference sequence). V lost 4 bases, J lost 3 bases, and 9 bases stayed unmatched. This CDR3 region has 16 residues. The CDR3 loop is CASSSPSWTGDTEAFF. CDR3 in DNA: TGTGCCAGCAGTTCTCCCTCCTGGACAGGGGACACTGAAGCTTTCTTT.

The V and J genes are TRBV29-1 and TRBJ2-1, with D hard to call. The germline gives CDR1 SQVTM, CDR2 ANQGSEA. This CDR3 is built from 17 residues. Trimming stripped 0 bases from V and 0 bases from J, with 15 bases between. The CDR3, as DNA: TGCAGCGTTGAAGAGGCTTGGTCGCCAAGCTCCTACAATGAGCAGTTCTTC. Protein: CSVEEAWSPSSYNEQFF.

V is TRBV12-3 or TRBV12-4 and J is TRBJ1-1, with TRBD1 as a possible D gene (5 bases). The CDR3 loop spans 13 amino acids. V was clipped by 6 bases and J by 6 bases, with 14 bases between them. CDR3 protein: CASSPRQSPEAFF. DNA of the CDR3: TGTGCCAGCAGCCCGAGACAGTCCCCTGAAGCTTTCTTT.

The V and J genes are TRBV19 and TRBJ2-6, with 7 nucleotides matching TRBD1. The ends lost 5 bases at V and 4 bases at J; junction bases unmatched: 8. The CDR3 length is 16 residues. Germline CDR1 reads LNHDA; CDR2 reads SQIVND (reference sequence). CDR3 amino acids: CASSLNPGGGANVLTF. CDR3 bases: TGTGCCAGTAGTTTGAATCCAGGGGGAGGGGCCAACGTCCTGACTTTC. Complete variable domain (other parts from reference TRBV19 and TRBJ2-6): DGGITQSPKYLFRKEGQNVTLSCEQNLNHDAMYWYRQDPGQGLRLIYYSQIVNDFQKGDIAEGYSVSREKKESFPLTVTSAQKNPTAFYLCASSLNPGGGANVLTFGAGSRLTVL.

The genes are TRBV10-3 and TRBJ1-2; D unclear. Germline CDR1 reads ENHRY; CDR2 reads SYGVKD. V lost 0 bases and J 6 bases, leaving 17 bases between the germline ends. This CDR3 is built from 16 residues. Written as DNA, the CDR3 is TGTGCCATCAGTGAGTCGGAGAGAGGGAAGAGAGATGGCTACACCTTC. Protein product: CAISESERGKRDGYTF.

This clone appeared a single time. The rearrangement uses TRBV30 and TRBJ2-3; a possible D gene is TRBD1 (6 bases). The germline V gene encodes CDR1 GTSNPN and CDR2 SVGIG (reference sequence). The V end lost 0 bases, the J end lost 6 bases, and 16 bases lay between the germline ends. The CDR3 extends over 15 amino acids. This chain's CDR3 is CAWSVPRGLYDTQYF. For the CDR3, the DNA is TGTGCCTGGAGTGTACCTAGGGGGTTGTATGATACGCAGTATTTT.

CDR3 amino acids: CATSRLTGEQYF. The CDR3 DNA is TGTGCCACCAGCAGGTTAACAGGGGAGCAGTACTTC. The chain uses TRBV15 and TRBJ2-7, with D possibly being TRBD1 (6 bases). V gave up 3 bases and J gave up 7 bases, with 10 bases separating them. CDR1 is LNHNV, CDR2 YYDKDF, per germline (reference sequence). The CDR3 is 12 amino acids.

The CDR3 coding sequence is TGTGCCTGGAGTGAAGCGGTAGGTCCTGGAAACACCATATATTTT. Its protein is CAWSEAVGPGNTIYF. The V call is TRBV30, the J call TRBJ1-3; the D is unclear. The germline gives CDR1 GTSNPN, CDR2 SVGIG (reference sequence). CDR3 length: 15 amino acids. Trimming removed 1 base at V and 2 bases at J, with 12 bases between.

V gene TRBV3-1 (or the pseudogene TRBV3-2) combines with J gene TRBJ2-1; 9 positions agree with TRBD1. There are 17 residues in the CDR3. Unmatched junction bases numbered 11, after V lost 4 bases and J lost 4 bases. CDR1 and CDR2 from the germline V gene are LGHDT and YNNKEL (reference sequence). For the CDR3, the DNA is TGTGCCAGCAGCCCGGACCTGGACAGGGGTTGGTACAATGAGCAGTTCTTC. Translated, it gives CASSPDLDRGWYNEQFF.

The chain links TRBV29-1 to TRBJ2-3; 9 bases align to TRBD2. The V gene end was trimmed by 7 bases and the J gene end by 4 bases; junction bases not matched to a gene: 6. The CDR3 spans 13 residues. The germline CDR1 and CDR2 sequences are SQVTM and ANQGSEA. The CDR3 sequence is CSAVLAGADTQYF. DNA of the CDR3: TGCAGCGCTGTCTTAGCGGGAGCAGATACGCAGTATTTT.